Reported below is one TCR beta chain. These data are taken from a study of blood T cell repertoires in COVID-19. Study as a whole: Nucleic acid was either cDNA or gDNA, and it came from T cells, B-cell-depleted T cells, or PBMCs.

This CDR3 comprises 15 residues. The V gene's germline CDR1 is MDHEN and CDR2 SYDVKM. The V end was cut by 2 bases, the J end by 5 bases, with 10 bases between. Authors' analysis steps: By means of reference gene primer amplification, nucleated cell counts were estimated. TCRdb keeps only in-frame clones here, not all; method: immunoSEQ multiplex PCR. That table is the source of V, J and clone size, and D and trimming were worked out from the DNA. The sample lists roughly 340,000 clones; roughly 86% were seen once. The chain joins TRBV28 to TRBJ1-6, with D perhaps matching TRBD1 (6 bases). The sequence came from a woman in her 70s with COVID-19, enrolled during active disease. The sample consisted of peripheral blood. The CDR3 sequence: CASSLMGDNNSPLHF. The CDR3 DNA reads as TGTGCCAGCAGTTTAATGGGGGACAATAATTCACCCCTCCACTTT.